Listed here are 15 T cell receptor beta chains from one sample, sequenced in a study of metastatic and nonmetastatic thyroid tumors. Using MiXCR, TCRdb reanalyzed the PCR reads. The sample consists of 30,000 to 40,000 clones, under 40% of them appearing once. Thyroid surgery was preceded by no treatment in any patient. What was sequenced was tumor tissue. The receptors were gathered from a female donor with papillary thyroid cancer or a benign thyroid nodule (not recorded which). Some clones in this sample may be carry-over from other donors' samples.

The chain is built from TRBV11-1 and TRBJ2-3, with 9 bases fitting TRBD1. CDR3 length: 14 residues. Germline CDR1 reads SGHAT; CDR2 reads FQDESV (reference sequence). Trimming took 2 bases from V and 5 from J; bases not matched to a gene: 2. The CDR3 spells CASSLWTGVDTQYF. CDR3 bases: TGTGCCAGCAGCTTATGGACAGGGGTAGATACGCAGTATTTT.

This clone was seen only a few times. CDR3 in amino acids: CASSPGQTNQPQHF. The DNA of the CDR3 is TGTGCCAGCAGTCCGGGACAGACCAATCAGCCCCAGCATTTT. The chain couples TRBV6-1 to TRBJ1-5; 7 positions match TRBD1. From germline, CDR1 is MNHNS and CDR2 SASEGT. CDR3 length: 14 amino acids. Trimming took 5 bases from V and 3 from J; bases not matched to a gene: 4.

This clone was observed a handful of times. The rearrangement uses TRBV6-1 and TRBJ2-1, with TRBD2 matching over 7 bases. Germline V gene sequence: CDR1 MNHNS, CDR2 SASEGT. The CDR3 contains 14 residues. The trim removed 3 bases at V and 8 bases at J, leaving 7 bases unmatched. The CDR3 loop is CASSEAGGVDEQFF. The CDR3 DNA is TGTGCCAGCAGTGAGGCTGGGGGGGTAGATGAGCAGTTCTTC.

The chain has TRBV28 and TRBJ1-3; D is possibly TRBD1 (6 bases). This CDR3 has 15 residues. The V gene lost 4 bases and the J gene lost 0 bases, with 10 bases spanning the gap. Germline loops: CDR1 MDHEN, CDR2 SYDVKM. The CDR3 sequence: CASSSTGSSGNTIYF. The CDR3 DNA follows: TGTGCCAGCAGTTCGACAGGCTCCTCTGGAAACACCATATATTTT.

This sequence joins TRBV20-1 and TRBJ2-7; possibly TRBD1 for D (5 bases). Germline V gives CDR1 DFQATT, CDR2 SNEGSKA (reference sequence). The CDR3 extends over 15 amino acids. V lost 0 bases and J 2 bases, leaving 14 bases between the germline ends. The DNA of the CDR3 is TGCAGTGCTAGAGACCCCCAGGGCAGAGCCTACGAGCAGTACTTC. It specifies CSARDPQGRAYEQYF.

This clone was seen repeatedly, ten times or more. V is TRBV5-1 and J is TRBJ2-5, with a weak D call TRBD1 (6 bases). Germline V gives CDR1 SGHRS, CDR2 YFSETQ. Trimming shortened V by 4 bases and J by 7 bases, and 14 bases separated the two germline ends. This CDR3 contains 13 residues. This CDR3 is CASSEGQRGTQYF. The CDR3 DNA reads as TGCGCCAGCAGCGAGGGACAACGGGGGACCCAGTACTTC.

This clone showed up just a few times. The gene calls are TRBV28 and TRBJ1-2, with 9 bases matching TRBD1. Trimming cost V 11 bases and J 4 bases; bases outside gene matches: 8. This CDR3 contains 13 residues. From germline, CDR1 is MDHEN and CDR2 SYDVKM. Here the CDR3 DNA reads TGTGCCTATTGGACAGGGGCGTTCTATGGCTACACCTTC. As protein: CAYWTGAFYGYTF.

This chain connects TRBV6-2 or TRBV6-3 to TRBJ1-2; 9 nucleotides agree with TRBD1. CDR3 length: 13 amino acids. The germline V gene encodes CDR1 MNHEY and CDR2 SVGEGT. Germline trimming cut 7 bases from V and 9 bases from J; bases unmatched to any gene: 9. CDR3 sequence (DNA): TGTGCCAGCACCCCCGGGACAGGGCTAAGCTACACCTTC. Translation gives CASTPGTGLSYTF.

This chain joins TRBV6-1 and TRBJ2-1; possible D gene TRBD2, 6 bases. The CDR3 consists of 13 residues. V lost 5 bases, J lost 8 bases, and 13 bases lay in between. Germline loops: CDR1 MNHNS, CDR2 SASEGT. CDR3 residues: CASSRLGEDEQFF. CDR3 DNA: TGTGCCAGCAGTCGGCTCGGGGAGGATGAGCAGTTCTTC.

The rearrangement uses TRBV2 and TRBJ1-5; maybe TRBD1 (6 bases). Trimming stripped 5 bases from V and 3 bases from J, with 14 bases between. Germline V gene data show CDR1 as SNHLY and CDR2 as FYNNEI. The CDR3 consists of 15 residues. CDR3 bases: TGTGCCAGCAGTTCATTGGGACATCTCAATCAGCCCCAGCATTTT. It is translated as CASSSLGHLNQPQHF.

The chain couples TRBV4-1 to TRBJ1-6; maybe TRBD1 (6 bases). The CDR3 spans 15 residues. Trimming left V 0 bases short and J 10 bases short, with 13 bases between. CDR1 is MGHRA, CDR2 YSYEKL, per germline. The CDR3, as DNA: TGCGCCAGCAGCCAAGATACCCAGGGGTGGTCACCCCTCCACTTT. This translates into CASSQDTQGWSPLHF.

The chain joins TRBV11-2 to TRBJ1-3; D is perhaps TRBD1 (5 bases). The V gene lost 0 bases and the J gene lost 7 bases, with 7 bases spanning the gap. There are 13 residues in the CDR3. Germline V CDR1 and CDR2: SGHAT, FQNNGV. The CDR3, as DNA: TGTGCCAGCAGCTTAGATCGGGGGAACACCATATATTTT. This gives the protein CASSLDRGNTIYF.

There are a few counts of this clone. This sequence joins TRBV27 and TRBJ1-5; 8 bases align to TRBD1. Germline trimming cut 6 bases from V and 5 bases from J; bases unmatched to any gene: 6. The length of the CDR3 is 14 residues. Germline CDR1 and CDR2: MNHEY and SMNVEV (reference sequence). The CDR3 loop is CASSWTGPHQPQHF. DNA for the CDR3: TGTGCCAGCAGCTGGACAGGGCCCCATCAGCCCCAGCATTTT.

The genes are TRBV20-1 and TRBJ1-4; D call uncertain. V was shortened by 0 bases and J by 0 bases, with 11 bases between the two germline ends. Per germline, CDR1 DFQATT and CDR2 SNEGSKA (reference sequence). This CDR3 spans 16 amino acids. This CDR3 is CSARDPGDATNEKLFF. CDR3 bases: TGCAGTGCTAGAGACCCAGGTGACGCAACTAATGAAAAACTGTTTTTT.

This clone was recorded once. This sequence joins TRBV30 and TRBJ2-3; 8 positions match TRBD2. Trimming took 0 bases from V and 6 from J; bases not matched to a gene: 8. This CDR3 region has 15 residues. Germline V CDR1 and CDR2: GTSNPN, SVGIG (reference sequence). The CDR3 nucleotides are TGTGCCTGGAGTGTCCGGGGGGGCCGCTCCGATACGCAGTATTTT. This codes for CAWSVRGGRSDTQYF.